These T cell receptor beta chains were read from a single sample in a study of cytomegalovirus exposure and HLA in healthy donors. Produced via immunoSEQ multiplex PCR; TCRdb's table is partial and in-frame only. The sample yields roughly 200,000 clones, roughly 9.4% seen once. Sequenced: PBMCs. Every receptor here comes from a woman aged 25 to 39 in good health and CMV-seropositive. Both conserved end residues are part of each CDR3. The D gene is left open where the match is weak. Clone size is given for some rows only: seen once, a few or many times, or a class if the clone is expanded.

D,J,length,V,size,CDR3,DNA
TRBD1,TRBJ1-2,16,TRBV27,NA,CASSLSGQGAIAGYTF,TGTGCCAGCAGTTTATCAGGACAGGGGGCGATAGCTGGCTACACCTTC
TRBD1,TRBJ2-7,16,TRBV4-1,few,CASSQILGTALYEQYF,TGCGCCAGCAGCCAAATACTCGGGACAGCTCTCTACGAGCAGTACTTC
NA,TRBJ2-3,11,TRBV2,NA,CASIPLQAQYF,TGTGCCAGCATCCCCCTCCAGGCGCAGTATTTT
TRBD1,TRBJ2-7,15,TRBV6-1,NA,CASSAGTGGTYEQYF,TGTGCCAGCAGTGCTGGGACAGGGGGTACCTACGAGCAGTACTTC
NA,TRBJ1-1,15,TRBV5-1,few,CASIPAGRAGTEAFF,TGCGCCAGCATCCCCGCGGGCAGGGCGGGGACTGAAGCTTTCTTT
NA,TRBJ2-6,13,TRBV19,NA,CASKSAGANVLTF,TGTGCCAGTAAGTCGGCTGGGGCCAACGTCCTGACTTTC
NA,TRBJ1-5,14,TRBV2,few,CASSDWGRNQPQHF,TGTGCCAGCAGTGATTGGGGGCGCAATCAGCCCCAGCATTTT
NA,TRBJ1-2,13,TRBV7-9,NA,CASSWGTEPVYTF,TGTGCCAGCAGCTGGGGCACCGAACCGGTTTACACCTTC
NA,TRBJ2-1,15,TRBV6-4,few,CASSPGERGNNEQFF,TGTGCCAGCAGCCCAGGGGAGAGGGGAAACAATGAGCAGTTCTTC
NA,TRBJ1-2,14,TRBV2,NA,CASSEAGIFLSYTF,TGTGCCAGCAGTGAGGCGGGTATTTTCTTGAGCTACACCTTC
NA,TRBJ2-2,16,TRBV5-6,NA,CASSLGEEAWTGELFF,TGTGCCAGCAGCTTGGGAGAGGAGGCATGGACCGGGGAGCTGTTTTTT
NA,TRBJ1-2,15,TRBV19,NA,CASSIVPDTFYGYTF,TGTGCCAGTAGTATCGTCCCTGACACCTTCTATGGCTACACCTTC
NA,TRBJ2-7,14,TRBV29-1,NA,CSVTGTQSSYEQYF,TGCAGCGTGACCGGGACTCAGAGCTCCTACGAGCAGTACTTC
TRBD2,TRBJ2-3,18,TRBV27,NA,CASSLRLAGGPRTDTQYF,TGTGCCAGCAGTTTACGACTAGCGGGAGGGCCGAGAACAGATACGCAGTATTTT
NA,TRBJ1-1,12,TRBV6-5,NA,CASSYGQGRAFF,TGTGCCAGCAGTTATGGGCAGGGCAGAGCTTTCTTT
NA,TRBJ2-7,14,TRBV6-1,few,CASSPRTGTLQQYF,TGTGCCAGCAGTCCACGAACCGGGACACTCCAGCAGTACTTC
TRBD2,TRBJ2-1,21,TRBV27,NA,CASSLRPPGLAGEGPYNEQFF,TGTGCCAGCAGTTTAAGACCTCCGGGACTAGCGGGAGAGGGGCCCTACAATGAGCAGTTCTTC
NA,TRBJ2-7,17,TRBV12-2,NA,CASRLACGASGTYEQYF,TGTGCAAGTCGCTTAGCGTGTGGCGCTAGCGGAACCTACGAGCAGTACTTC
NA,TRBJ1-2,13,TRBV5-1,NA,CARSLEGTRGYIF,TGCGCCAGAAGCTTGGAAGGGACCAGGGGCTACATCTTC
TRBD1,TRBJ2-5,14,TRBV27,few,CASKMTGGGETQYF,TGTGCCAGCAAAATGACAGGGGGCGGGGAGACCCAGTACTTC
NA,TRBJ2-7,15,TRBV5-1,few,CASSSGTVGSYEQYF,TGCGCCAGCAGCTCCGGCACAGTAGGATCCTACGAGCAGTACTTC